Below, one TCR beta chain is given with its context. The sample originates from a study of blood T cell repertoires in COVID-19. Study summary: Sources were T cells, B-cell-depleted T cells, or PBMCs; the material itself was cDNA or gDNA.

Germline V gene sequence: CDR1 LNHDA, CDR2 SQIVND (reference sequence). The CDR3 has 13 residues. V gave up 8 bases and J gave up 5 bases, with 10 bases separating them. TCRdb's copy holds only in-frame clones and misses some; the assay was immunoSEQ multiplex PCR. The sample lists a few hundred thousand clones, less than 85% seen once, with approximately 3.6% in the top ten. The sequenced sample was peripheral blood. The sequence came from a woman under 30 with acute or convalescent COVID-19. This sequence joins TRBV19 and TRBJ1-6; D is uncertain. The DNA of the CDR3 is TGTGCCAGTCAGAGGGCAAATAATTCACCCCTCCACTTT. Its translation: CASQRANNSPLHF.